This is a list of T cell receptor beta chains from one sample in a study of blood T cell repertoires in COVID-19. Generated by immunoSEQ multiplex PCR, the TCRdb table keeps only in-frame clones and is missing some. The sample has around 160,000 clones, approximately 90% seen once. Sequenced material: PBMCs or T cells enriched from blood (not recorded which). The receptors stem from a woman in her 40s who had been exposed to COVID-19. Both conserved end residues are part of each CDR3.

TRBJ2-7 | 16 | TRBV7-6 | CASSPRTSGSPNEQYF
TRBJ1-5 | 15 | TRBV7-8 | CASSLAGGTHQPQHF
TRBJ1-2 | 16 | TRBV18 | CASSPSPGQGANGYTF
TRBJ2-1 | 11 | TRBV2 | CASEIGNEQFF
TRBJ1-4 | 14 | TRBV19 | CASSMAQGSEKLFF
TRBJ1-1 | 14 | TRBV3-1/TRBV3-2 | CASSPSGSNTEAFF
TRBJ1-4 | 15 | TRBV19 | CASSSWGGEDEKLFF
TRBJ2-1 | 17 | TRBV27 | CASRRGLAGGQGDEQFF
TRBJ2-3 | 14 | TRBV27 | CASSPSSGADTQYF
TRBJ1-1 | 12 | TRBV7-3 | CASRDRAGGAFF
TRBJ2-2 | 14 | TRBV4-1 | CASMGAGNTGELFF
TRBJ1-5 | 16 | TRBV19 | CASMRGSHYSNQPQHF
TRBJ2-1 | 18 | TRBV19 | CASSISPRADSSYNEQFF
TRBJ2-1 | 15 | TRBV10-1 | CASSDQGQGGGEQFF
TRBJ1-1 | 15 | TRBV5-1 | CASSLDLMGPTEAFF
TRBJ2-7 | 13 | TRBV28 | CASRGQGTYEQYF
TRBJ1-4 | 15 | TRBV6-4 | CASKLSPATNEKLFF
TRBJ1-5 | 13 | TRBV6-5 | CASSSTYQTGEHF
TRBJ2-7 | 15 | TRBV15 | CATSRERQGAYEQYF
TRBJ1-1 | 14 | TRBV6-5 | CASSPPAGYTEAFF
TRBJ1-2 | 15 | TRBV28 | CASSVNGRTEYGYTF
TRBJ2-1 | 16 | TRBV10-2 | CASSETSGGSYNEQFF
TRBJ1-4 | 13 | TRBV27 | CASQEGQAEKLFF
TRBJ2-3 | 15 | TRBV18 | CASSLGQGRADTQYF
TRBJ1-3 | 13 | TRBV28 | CASSSGQGDTIYF
TRBJ2-7 | 12 | TRBV6-5 | CANRDSLWGQYF
TRBJ2-1 | 18 | TRBV12-5 | CASGLVRPSGSGGNEQFF
TRBJ2-2 | 14 | TRBV9 | CASSREGDTGELFF
TRBJ2-5 | 11 | TRBV2 | CATGGQETQYF
TRBJ1-5 | 15 | TRBV19 | CASRSESRSNQPQHF
TRBJ2-1 | 12 | TRBV19 | CASSMIAAEQFF